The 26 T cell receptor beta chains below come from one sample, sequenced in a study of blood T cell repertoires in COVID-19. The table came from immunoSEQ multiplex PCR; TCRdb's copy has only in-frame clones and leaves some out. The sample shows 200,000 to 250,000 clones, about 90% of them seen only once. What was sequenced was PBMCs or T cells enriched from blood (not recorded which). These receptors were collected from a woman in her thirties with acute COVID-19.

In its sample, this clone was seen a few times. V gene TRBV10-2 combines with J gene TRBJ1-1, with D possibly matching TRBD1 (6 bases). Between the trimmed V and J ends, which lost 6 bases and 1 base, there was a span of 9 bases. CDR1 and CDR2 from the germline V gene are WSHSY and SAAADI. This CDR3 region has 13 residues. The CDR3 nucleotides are TGCGCCAGCAGACAGGGCTGGAACACTGAAGCTTTCTTT. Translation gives CASRQGWNTEAFF.

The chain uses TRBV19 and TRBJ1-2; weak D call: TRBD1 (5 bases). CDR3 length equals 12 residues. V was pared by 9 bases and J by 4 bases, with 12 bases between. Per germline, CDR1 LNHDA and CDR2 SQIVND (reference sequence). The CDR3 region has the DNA TGTGCCAGCCACGGAGGGGTCTATGGCTACACCTTC. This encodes CASHGGVYGYTF.

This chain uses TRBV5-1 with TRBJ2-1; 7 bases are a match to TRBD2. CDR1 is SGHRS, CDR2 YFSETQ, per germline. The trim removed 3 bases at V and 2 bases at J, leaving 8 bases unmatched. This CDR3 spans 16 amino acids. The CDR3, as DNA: TGCGCCAGCAGCTGGACCGGGACTACCACCTACAATGAGCAGTTCTTC. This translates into CASSWTGTTTYNEQFF. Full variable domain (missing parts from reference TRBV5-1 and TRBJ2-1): KAGVTQTPRYLIKTRGQQVTLSCSPISGHRSVSWYQQTPGQGLQFLFEYFSETQRNKGNFPGRFSGRQFSNSRSEMNVSTLELGDSALYLCASSWTGTTTYNEQFFGPGTRLTVL.

Here the CDR3 reads CASSVEEGRNQPQHF. CDR3 DNA: TGTGCCAGCAGTGTTGAGGAGGGACGGAATCAGCCCCAGCATTTT. The chain couples TRBV2 to TRBJ1-5; D perhaps matches TRBD1 (5 bases). Trimming took off 4 bases at V and 4 bases at J, with 14 bases between the two ends. Germline loops: CDR1 SNHLY, CDR2 FYNNEI. CDR3 length equals 15 residues. Full variable domain (outside the CDR3, taken from reference TRBV2 and TRBJ1-5): EPEVTQTPSHQVTQMGQEVILRCVPISNHLYFYWYRQILGQKVEFLVSFYNNEISEKSEIFDDQFSVERPDGSNFTLKIRSTKLEDSAMYFCASSVEEGRNQPQHFGDGTRLSIL.

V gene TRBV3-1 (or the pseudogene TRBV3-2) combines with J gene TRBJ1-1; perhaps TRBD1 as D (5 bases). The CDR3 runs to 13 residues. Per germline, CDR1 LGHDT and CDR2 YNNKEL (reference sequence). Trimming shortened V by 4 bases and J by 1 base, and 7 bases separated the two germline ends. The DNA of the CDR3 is TGTGCCAGCAGCCGGACACCGAACACTGAAGCTTTCTTT. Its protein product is CASSRTPNTEAFF.

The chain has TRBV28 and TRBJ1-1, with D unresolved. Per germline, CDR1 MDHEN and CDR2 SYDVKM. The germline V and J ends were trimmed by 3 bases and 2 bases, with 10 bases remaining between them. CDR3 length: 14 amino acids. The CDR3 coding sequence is TGTGCCAGCAGTTTGAGGCGAGGTAACACTGAAGCTTTCTTT. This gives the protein CASSLRRGNTEAFF. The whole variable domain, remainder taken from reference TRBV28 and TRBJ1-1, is DVKVTQSSRYLVKRTGEKVFLECVQDMDHENMFWYRQDPGLGLRLIYFSYDVKMKEKGDIPEGYSVSREKKERFSLILESASTNQTSMYLCASSLRRGNTEAFFGQGTRLTVV.

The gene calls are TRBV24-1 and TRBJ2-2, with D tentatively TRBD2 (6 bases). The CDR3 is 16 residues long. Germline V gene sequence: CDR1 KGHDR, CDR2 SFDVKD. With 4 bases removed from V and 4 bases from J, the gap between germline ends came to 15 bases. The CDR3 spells CATSESSGSGTGELFF. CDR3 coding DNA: TGTGCCACCAGTGAGAGTTCCGGGAGTGGCACCGGGGAGCTGTTTTTT.

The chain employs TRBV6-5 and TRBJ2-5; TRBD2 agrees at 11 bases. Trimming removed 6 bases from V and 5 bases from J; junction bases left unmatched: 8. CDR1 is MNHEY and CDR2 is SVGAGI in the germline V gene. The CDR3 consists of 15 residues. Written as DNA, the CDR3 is TGTGCCAGCAGCGATAGCGGGGGGGCCGGTGAGACCCAGTACTTC. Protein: CASSDSGGAGETQYF.

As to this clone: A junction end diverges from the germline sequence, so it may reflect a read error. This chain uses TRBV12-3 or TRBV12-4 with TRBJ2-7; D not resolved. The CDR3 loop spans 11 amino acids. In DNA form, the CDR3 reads TGTGCCAGCACTTTAACGGGCGAGCAGTACTTC. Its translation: CASTLTGEQYF.

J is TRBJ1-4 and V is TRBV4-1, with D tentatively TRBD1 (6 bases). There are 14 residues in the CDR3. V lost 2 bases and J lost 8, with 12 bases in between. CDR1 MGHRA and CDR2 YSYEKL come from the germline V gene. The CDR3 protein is CASSQTGFQEKLFF. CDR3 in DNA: TGCGCCAGCAGCCAAACAGGGTTTCAGGAAAAACTGTTTTTT.

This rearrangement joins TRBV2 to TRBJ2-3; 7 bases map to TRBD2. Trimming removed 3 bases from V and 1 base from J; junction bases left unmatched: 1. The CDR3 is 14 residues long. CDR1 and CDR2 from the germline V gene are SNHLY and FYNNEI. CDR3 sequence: CASSDTSGTDTQYF. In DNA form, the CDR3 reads TGTGCCAGCAGTGATACTAGCGGCACAGATACGCAGTATTTT.

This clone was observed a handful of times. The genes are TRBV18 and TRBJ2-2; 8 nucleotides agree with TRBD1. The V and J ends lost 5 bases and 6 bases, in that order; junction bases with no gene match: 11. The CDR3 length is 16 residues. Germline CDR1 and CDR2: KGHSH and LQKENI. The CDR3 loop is CASSSSGTGISGELFF. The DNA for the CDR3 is TGTGCCAGCTCAAGTTCCGGGACAGGTATCTCCGGGGAGCTGTTTTTT.

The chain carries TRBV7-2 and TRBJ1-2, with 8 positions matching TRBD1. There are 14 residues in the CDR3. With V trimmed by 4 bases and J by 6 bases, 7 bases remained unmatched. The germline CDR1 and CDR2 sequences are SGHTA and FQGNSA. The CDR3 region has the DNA TGTGCCAGCAGCTCCCGGACAGGGTGGGATGGCTACACCTTC. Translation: CASSSRTGWDGYTF. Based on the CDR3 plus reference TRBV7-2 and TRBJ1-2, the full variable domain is GAGVSQSPSNKVTEKGKDVELRCDPISGHTALYWYRQSLGQGLEFLIYFQGNSAPDKSGLPSDRFSAERTGGSVSTLTIQRTQQEDSAVYLCASSSRTGWDGYTFGSGTRLTVV.

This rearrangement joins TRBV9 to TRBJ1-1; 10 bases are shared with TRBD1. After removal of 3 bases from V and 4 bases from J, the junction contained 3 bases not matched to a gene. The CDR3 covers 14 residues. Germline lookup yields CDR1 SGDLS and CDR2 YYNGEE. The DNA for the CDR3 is TGTGCCAGCAGCGGGGGACAGGGGTTCACTGAAGCTTTCTTT. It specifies CASSGGQGFTEAFF.

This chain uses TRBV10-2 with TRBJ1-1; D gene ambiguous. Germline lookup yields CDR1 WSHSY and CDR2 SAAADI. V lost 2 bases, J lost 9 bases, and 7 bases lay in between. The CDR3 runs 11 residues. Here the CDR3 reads CASSEGEKAFF. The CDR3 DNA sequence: TGCGCCAGCAGTGAGGGGGAGAAAGCTTTCTTT.

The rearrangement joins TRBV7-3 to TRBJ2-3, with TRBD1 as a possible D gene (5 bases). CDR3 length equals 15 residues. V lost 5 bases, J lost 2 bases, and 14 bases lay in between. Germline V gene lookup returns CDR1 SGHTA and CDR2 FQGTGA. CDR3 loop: CASSVDTSHTDTQYF. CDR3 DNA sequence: TGTGCCAGCAGCGTGGACACGTCCCACACAGATACGCAGTATTTT.

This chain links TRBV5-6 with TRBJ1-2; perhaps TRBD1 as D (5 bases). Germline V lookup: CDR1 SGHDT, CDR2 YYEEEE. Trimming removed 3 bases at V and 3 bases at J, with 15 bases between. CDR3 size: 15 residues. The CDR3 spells CASSSPGLRYYGYTF. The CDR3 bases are TGTGCCAGCAGCTCCCCAGGGCTGCGGTACTATGGCTACACCTTC.

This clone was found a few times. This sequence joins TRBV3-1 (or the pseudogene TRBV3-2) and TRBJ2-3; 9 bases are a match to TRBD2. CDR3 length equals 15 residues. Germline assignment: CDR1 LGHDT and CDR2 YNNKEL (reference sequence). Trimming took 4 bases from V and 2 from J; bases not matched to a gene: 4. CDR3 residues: CASSLAGVDTDTQYF. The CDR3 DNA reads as TGTGCCAGCAGCCTAGCGGGAGTCGACACAGATACGCAGTATTTT.

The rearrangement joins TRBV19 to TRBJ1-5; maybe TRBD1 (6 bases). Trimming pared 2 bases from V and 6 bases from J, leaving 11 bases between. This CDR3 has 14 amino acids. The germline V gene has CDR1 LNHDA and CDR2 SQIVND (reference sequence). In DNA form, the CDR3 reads TGTGCCAGTAGTATACAACAGGGCGGTCAGCCCCAGCATTTT. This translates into CASSIQQGGQPQHF. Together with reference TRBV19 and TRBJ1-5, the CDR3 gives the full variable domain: DGGITQSPKYLFRKEGQNVTLSCEQNLNHDAMYWYRQDPGQGLRLIYYSQIVNDFQKGDIAEGYSVSREKKESFPLTVTSAQKNPTAFYLCASSIQQGGQPQHFGDGTRLSIL.

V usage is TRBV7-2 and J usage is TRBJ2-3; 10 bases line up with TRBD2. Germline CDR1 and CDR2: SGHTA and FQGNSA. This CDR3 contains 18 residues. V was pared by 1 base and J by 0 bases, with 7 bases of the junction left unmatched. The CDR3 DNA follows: TGTGCCAGCAGCTTAGGAACTAGCGGGGTCTCTAGCACAGATACGCAGTATTTT. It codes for CASSLGTSGVSSTDTQYF.

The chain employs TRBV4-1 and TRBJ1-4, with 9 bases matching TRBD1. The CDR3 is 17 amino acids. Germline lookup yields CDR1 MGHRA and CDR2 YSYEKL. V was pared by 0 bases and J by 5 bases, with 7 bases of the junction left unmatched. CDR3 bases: TGCGCCAGCAGCCAAGATTGGGGGGGGACAGGGAATGAAAAACTGTTTTTT. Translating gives CASSQDWGGTGNEKLFF.

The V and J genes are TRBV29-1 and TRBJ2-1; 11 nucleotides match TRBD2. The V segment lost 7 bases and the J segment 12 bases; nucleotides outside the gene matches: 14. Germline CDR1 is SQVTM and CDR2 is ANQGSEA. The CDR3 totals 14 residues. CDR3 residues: CSGLAGGPQVGQFF. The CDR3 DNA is TGCAGCGGGTTAGCGGGAGGGCCTCAAGTCGGGCAGTTCTTC.

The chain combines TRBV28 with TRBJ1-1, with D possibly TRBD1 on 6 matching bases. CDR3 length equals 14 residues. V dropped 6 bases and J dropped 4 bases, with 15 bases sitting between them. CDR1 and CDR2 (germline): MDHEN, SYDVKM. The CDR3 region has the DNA TGTGCCAGCAGACCGGGGGGCGTGGGCACTGAAGCTTTCTTT. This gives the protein CASRPGGVGTEAFF.

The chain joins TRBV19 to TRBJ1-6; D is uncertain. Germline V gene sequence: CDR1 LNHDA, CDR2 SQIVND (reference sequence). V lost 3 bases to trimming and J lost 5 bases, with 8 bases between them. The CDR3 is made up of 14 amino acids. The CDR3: CASSMPTDNSPLHF. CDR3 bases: TGTGCCAGTAGTATGCCCACTGATAATTCACCCCTCCACTTT.

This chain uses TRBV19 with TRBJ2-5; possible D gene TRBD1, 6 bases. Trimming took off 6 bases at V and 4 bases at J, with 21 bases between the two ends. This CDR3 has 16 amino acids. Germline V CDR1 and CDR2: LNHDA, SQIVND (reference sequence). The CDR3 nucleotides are TGTGCCAGTAGCCTAAAGGGACACTCCCCGGGAGAGACCCAGTACTTC. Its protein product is CASSLKGHSPGETQYF.

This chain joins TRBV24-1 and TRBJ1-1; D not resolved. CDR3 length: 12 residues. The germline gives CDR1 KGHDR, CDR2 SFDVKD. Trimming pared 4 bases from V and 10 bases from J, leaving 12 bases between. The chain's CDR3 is CATSDPAGRAFF. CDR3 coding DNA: TGTGCCACCAGTGACCCGGCCGGGAGAGCTTTCTTT.